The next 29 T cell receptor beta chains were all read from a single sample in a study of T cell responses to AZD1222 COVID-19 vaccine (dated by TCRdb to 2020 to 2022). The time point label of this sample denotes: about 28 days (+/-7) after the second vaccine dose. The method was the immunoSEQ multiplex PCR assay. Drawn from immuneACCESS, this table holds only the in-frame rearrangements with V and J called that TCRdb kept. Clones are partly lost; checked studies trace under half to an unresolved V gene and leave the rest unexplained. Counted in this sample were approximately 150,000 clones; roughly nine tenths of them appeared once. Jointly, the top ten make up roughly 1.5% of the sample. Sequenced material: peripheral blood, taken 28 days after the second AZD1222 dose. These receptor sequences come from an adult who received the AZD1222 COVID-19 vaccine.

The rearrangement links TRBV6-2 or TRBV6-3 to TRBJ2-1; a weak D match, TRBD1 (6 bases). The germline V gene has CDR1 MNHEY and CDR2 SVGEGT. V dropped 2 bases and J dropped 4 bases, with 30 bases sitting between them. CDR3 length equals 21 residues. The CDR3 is CASSYVGSGTHPRRVYNEQFF. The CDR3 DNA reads TGTGCCAGCAGTTACGTGGGCTCCGGGACACATCCCCGCCGAGTATACAATGAGCAGTTCTTC.

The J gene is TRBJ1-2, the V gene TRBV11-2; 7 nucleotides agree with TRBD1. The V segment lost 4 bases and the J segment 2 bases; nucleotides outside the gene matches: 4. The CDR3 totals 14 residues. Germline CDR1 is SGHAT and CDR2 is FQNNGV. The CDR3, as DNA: TGTGCCAGCAGCTCGGGACAGAGGAACTATGGCTACACCTTC. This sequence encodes CASSSGQRNYGYTF.

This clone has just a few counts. CDR3 nucleotide sequence: TGTGCCAGCAGCACAAGGATAAGGACGGATGACCTCTACGAGCAGTACTTC. Its translation: CASSTRIRTDDLYEQYF. The J gene is TRBJ2-7, the V gene TRBV7-2; D not certain. Per germline, CDR1 SGHTA and CDR2 FQGNSA. Trimming stripped 5 bases from V and 3 bases from J, with 23 bases between. This CDR3 region has 17 residues.

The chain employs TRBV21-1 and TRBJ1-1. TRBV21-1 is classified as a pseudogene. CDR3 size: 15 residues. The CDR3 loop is CASSKALDGDTEAFF. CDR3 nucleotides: TGTGCCAGCAGCAAAGCGCTGGATGGGGACACTGAAGCTTTCTTT.

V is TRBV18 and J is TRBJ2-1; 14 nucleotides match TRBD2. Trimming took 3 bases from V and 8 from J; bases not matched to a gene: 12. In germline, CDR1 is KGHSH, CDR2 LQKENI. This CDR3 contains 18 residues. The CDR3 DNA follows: TGTGCCAGCTCACCGTCGTTGACTAGCGGGAGGGCCGTAGATGAGCAGTTCTTC. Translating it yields CASSPSLTSGRAVDEQFF.

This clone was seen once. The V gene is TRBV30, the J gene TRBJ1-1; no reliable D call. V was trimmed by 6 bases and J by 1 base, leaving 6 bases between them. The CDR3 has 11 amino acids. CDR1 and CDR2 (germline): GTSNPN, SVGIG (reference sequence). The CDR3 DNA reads TGTGCCTGCCGTGGGAACACTGAAGCTTTCTTT. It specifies CACRGNTEAFF.

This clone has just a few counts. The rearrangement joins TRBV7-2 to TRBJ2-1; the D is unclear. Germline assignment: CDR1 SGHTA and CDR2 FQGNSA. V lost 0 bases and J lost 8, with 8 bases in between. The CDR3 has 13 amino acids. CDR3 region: CASSLARRDEQFF. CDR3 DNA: TGTGCCAGCAGCTTAGCGCGGCGAGATGAGCAGTTCTTC.

CDR3: CASSEGVRGREKLFF. CDR3 coding DNA: TGTGCCAGCAGTGAGGGAGTGCGGGGTCGGGAAAAACTGTTTTTT. This chain links TRBV28 with TRBJ1-4; D remains ambiguous. This CDR3 has 15 amino acids. Trimming took off 5 bases at V and 8 bases at J, with 18 bases between the two ends. The germline CDR1 and CDR2 sequences are MDHEN and SYDVKM.

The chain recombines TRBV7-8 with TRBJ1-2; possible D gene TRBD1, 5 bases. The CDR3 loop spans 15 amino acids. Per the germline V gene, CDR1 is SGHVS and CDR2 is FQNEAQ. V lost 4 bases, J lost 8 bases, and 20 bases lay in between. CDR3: CASSSLGTGLKGYTF. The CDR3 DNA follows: TGTGCCAGCAGCTCTCTAGGGACCGGTCTAAAAGGCTACACCTTC.

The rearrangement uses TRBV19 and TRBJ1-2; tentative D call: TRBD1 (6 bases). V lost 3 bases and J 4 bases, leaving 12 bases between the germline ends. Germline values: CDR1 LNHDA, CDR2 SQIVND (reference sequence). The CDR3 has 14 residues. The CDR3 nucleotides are TGTGCCAGTAGTATCAGCAGGGGAGGCTATGGCTACACCTTC. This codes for CASSISRGGYGYTF.

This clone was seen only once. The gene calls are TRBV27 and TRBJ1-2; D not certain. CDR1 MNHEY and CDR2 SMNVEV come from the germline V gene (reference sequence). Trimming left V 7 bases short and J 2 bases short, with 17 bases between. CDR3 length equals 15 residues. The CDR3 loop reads CASKGSRQFNYGYTF. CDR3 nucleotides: TGTGCCAGCAAAGGCTCCAGACAATTCAACTATGGCTACACCTTC.

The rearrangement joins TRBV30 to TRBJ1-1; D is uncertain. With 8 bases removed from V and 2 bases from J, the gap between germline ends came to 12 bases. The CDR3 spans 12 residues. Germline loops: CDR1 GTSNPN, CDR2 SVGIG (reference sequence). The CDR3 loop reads CARKVVNTEAFF. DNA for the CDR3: TGTGCCCGGAAGGTTGTCAACACTGAAGCTTTCTTT.

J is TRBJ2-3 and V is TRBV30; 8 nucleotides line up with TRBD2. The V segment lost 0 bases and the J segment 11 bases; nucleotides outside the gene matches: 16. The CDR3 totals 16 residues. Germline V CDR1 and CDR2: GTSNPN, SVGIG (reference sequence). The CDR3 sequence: CAWSVLRGATSGQQYF. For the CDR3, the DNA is TGTGCCTGGAGTGTACTGCGGGGGGCCACCTCGGGGCAGCAGTATTTT.

The CDR3 nucleotides are TGTGCCACCAGCAGAGGGGGCCTCTCCGGGACTGAAGCTTTCTTT. Translated: CATSRGGLSGTEAFF. V usage is TRBV15 and J usage is TRBJ1-1, with TRBD1 as a possible D gene (5 bases). Trimming shortened V by 1 base and J by 5 bases, and 14 bases separated the two germline ends. The CDR3 covers 15 residues. Germline assignment: CDR1 LNHNV and CDR2 YYDKDF (reference sequence).

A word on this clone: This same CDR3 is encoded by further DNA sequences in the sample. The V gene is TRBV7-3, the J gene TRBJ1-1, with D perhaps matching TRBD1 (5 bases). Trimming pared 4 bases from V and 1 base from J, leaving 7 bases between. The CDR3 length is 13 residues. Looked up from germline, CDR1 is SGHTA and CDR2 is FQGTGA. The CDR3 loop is CASSSGQNTEAFF. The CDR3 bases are TGTGCCAGCAGCTCGGGGCAGAACACTGAAGCTTTCTTT.

In nucleotides, the CDR3 is TGTGCCAGCAGCTTCGCGGGACAGAGTGGCTACACCTTC. This encodes CASSFAGQSGYTF. The V gene is TRBV7-9, the J gene TRBJ1-2, with 7 bases matching TRBD1. J lost 7 bases, V lost 3 bases, and 5 bases had no gene match. The V gene's germline CDR1 is SEHNR and CDR2 FQNEAQ (reference sequence). CDR3 length: 13 amino acids.

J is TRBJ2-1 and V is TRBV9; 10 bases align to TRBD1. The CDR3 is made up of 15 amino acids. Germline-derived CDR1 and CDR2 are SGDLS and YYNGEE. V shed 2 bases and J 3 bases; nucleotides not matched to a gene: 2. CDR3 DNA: TGTGCCAGCAGCGTGACAGGGGGCCTCTACAATGAGCAGTTCTTC. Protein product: CASSVTGGLYNEQFF. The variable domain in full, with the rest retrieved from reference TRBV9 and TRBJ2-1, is DSGVTQTPKHLITATGQRVTLRCSPRSGDLSVYWYQQSLDQGLQFLIQYYNGEERAKGNILERFSAQQFPDLHSELNLSSLELGDSALYFCASSVTGGLYNEQFFGPGTRLTVL.

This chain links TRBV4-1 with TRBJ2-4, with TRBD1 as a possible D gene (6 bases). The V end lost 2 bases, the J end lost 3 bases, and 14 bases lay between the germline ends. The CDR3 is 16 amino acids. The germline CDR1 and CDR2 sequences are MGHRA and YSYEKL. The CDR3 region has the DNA TGCGCCAGCAGCCAAACCCAGGACAGAAGCAAAAACATTCAGTACTTC. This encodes CASSQTQDRSKNIQYF.

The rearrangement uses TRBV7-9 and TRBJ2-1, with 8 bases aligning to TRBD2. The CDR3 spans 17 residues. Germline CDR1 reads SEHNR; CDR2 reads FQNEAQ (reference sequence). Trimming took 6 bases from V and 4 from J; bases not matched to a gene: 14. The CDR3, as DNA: TGTGCCAGCAGTTCCGCGACGGGGCGGGGGGCATACAATGAGCAGTTCTTC. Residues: CASSSATGRGAYNEQFF.

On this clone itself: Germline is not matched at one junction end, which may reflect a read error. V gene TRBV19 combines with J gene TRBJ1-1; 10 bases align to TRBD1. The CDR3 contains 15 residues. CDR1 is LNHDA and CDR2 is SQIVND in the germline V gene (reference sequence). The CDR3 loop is CASSLETGGNTEAFF. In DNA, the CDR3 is TGTGCCAGTAGTTTAGAGACAGGGGGCAACACTGAAGCTTTCTTT.

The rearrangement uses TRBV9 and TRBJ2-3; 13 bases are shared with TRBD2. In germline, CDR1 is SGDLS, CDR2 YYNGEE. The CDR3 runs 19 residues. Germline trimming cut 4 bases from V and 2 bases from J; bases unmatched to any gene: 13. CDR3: CASSLEGGTSGTLTDTQYF. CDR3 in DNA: TGTGCCAGCAGCTTGGAGGGGGGGACTAGCGGGACGCTCACAGATACGCAGTATTTT.

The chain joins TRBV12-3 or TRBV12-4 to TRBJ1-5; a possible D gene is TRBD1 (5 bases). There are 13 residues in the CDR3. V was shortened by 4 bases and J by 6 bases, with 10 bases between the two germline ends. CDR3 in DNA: TGTGCCAGCAGTTCCTCTGACAGTCAGCCCCAGCATTTT. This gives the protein CASSSSDSQPQHF.

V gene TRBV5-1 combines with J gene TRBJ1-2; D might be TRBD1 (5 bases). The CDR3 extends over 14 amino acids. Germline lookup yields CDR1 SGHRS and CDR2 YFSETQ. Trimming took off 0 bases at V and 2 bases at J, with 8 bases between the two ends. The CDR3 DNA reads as TGCGCCAGCAGCTTGGCCGACAGAAACTATGGCTACACCTTC. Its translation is CASSLADRNYGYTF.

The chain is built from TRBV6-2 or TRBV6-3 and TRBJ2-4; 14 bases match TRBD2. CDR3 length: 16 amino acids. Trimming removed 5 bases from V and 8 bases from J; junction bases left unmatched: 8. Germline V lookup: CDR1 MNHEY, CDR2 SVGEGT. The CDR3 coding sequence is TGTGCCAGCAGTCCGGGACTAGCGGGAGTTCGGGACATTCAGTACTTC. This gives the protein CASSPGLAGVRDIQYF.

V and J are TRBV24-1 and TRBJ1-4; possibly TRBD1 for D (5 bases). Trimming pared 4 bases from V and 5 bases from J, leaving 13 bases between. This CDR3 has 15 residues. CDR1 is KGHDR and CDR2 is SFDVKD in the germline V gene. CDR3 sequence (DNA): TGTGCCACCAGTGAGGGGACCCCGGGAAATGAAAAACTGTTTTTT. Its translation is CATSEGTPGNEKLFF.

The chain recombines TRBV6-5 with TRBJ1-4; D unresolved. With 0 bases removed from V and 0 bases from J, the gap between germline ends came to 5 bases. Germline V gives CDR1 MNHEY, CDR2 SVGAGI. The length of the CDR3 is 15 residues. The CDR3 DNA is TGTGCCAGCAGTTACTCGAGTGCAACTAATGAAAAACTGTTTTTT. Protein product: CASSYSSATNEKLFF.

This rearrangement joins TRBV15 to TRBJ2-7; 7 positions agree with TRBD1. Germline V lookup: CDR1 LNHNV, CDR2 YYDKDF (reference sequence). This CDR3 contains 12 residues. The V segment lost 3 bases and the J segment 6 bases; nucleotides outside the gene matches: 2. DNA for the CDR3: TGTGCCACCAGCAGGACAGGGTTCGAGCAGTACTTC. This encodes CATSRTGFEQYF.

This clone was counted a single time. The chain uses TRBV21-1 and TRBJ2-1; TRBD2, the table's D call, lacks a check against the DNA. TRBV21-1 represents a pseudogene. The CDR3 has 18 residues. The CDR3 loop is CASSKGKILAGGDNEQFF. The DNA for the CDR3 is TGTGCCAGCAGCAAAGGGAAGATACTAGCGGGAGGGGACAATGAGCAGTTCTTC.

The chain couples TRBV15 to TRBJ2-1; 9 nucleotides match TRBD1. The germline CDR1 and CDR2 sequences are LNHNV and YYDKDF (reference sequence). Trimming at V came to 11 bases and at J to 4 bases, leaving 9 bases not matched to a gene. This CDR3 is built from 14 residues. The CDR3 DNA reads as TGTGCCTCCGGTAGGGACAGGGTATACAATGAGCAGTTCTTC. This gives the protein CASGRDRVYNEQFF.